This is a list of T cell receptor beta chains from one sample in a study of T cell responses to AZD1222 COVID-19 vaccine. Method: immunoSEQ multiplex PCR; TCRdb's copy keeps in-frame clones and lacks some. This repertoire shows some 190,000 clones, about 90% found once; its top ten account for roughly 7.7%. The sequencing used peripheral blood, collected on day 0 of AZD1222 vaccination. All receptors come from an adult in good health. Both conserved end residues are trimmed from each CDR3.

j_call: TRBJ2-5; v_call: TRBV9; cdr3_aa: ASSVAGTSGGALPETQY
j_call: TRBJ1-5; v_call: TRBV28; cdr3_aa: ASSSVDRVHQPQH
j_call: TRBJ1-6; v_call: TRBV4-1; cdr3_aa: ASSQQPGQGTMAPLH
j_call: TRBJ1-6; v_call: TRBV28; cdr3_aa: ASSLFGSSYNSPLH
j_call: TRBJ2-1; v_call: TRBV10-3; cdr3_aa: AISSGGPGNEQF
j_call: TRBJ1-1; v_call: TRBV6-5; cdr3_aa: ASSREGMNTEAF
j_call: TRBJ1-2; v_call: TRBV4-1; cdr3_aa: ASSRDNYGYT
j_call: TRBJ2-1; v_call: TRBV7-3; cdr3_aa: ASSIQGPAVEQF
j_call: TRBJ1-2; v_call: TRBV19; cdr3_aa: ASSGGRALNYGYT
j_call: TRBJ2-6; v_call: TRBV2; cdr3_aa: ASSWRSGVFSSGANVLT
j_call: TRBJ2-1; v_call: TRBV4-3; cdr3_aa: ASSQNLAGYNEQF
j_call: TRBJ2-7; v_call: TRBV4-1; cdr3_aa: ASSLTDSYEQY
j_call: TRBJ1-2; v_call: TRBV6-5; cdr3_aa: ASRARQGANYGYT
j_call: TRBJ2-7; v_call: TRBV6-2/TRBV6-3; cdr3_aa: ASSYGGGAYEQY
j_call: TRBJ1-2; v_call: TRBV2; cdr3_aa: ATSLTDSGYT
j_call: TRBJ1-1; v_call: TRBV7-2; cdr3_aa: ASSLGQRNTEAF
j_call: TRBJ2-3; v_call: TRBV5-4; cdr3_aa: ASSSLISLAGGYTDTQY
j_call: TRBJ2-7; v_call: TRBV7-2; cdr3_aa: ASSFGPTSGGAYEQY
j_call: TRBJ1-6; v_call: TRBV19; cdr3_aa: ASSQRQLNNSPLH
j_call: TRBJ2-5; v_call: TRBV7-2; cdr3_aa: ASSSPSGGQETQY
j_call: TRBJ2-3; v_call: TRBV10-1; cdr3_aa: ASSATGRLDTQY
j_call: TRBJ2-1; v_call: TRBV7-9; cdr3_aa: ASSLTRQGYNEQF